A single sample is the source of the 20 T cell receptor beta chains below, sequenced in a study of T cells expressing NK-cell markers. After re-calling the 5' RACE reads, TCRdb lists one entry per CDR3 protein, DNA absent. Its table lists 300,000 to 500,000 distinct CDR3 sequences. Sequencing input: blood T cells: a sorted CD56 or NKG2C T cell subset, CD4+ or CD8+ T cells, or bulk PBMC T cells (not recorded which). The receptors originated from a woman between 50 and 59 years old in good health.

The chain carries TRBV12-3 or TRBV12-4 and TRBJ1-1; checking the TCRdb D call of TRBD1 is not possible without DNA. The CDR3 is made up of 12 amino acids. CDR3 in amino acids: CASRDYTGEAFF.

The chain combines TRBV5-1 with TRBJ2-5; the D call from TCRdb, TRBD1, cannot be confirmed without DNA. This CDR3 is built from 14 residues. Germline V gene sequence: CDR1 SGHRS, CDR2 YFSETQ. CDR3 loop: CASSAWGRGETQYF.

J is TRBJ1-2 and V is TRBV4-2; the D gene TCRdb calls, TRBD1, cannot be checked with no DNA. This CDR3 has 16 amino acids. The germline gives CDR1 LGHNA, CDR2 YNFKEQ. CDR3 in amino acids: CASSQDLGTPNYGYTF.

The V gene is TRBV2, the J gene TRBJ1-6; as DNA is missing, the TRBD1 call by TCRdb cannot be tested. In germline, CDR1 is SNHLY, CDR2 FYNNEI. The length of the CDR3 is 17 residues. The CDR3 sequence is CASSVSGGSPDNSPLHF.

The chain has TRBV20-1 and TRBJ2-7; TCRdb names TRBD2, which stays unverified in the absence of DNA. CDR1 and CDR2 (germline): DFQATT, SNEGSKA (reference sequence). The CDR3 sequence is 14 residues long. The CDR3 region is CSASDWEKAYEQYF.

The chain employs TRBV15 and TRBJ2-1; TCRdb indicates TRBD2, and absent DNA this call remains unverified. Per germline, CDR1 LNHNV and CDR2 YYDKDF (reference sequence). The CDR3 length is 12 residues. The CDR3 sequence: CATSRVAGEQFF.

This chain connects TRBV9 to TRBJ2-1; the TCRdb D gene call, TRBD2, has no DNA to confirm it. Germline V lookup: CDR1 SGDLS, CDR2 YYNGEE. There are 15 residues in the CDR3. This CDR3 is CASSVELAVYNEQFF.

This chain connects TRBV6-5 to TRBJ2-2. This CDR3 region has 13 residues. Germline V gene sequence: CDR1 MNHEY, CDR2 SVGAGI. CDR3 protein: CASSYTNTGELFF.

This CDR3 is CASREVPRENIQYF. The chain is built from TRBV11-2 and TRBJ2-4; TCRdb calls TRBD2, which cannot be checked without DNA. The germline CDR1 and CDR2 sequences are SGHAT and FQNNGV. The CDR3 spans 14 residues.

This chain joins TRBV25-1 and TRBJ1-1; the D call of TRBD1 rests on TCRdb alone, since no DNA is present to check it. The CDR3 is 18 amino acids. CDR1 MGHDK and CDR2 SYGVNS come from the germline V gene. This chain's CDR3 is CASRVPSFGVGANTEAFF.

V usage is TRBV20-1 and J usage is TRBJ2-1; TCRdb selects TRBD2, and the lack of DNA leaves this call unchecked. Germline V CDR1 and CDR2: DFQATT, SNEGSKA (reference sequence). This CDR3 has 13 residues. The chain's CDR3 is CSAKGGDHNEQFF.

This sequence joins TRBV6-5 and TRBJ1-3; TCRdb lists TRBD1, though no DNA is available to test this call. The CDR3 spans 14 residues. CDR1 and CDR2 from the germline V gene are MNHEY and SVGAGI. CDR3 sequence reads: CASSAEGRRNTIYF.

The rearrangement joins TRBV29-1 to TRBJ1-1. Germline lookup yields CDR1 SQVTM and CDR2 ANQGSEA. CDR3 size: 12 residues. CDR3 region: CSVEEVSFEAFF.

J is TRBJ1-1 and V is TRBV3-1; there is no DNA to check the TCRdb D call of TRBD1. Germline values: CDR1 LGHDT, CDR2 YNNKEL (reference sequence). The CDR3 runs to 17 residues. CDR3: CASSHRLKQGWDTEAFF.

This CDR3 is CATSDPRAGGQHEQFF. This rearrangement joins TRBV24-1 to TRBJ2-1; TCRdb lists TRBD2, though no DNA is available to test this call. The CDR3 is made up of 16 amino acids. Germline CDR1 reads KGHDR; CDR2 reads SFDVKD.

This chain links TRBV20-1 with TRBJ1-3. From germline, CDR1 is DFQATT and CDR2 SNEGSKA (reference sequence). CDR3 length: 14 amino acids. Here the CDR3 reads CSARTGITGNTIYF.

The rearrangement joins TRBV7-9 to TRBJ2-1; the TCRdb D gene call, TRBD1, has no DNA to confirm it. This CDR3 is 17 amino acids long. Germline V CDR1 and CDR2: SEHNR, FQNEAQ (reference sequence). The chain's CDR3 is CASSLTLRDSAYNEQFF.

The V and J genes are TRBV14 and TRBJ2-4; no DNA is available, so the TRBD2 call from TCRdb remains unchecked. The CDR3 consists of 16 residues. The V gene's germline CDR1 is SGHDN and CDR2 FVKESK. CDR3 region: CASSQDGGVLKNIQYF. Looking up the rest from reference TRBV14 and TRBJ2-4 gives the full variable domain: EAGVTQFPSHSVIEKGQTVTLRCDPISGHDNLYWYRRVMGKEIKFLLHFVKESKQDESGMPNNRFLAERTGGTYSTLKVQPAELEDSGVYFCASSQDGGVLKNIQYFGAGTRLSVL.

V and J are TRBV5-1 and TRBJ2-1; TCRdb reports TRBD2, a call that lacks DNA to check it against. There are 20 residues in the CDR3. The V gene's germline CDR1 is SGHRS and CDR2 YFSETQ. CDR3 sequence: CASSQPGAASGIRSYNEQFF.

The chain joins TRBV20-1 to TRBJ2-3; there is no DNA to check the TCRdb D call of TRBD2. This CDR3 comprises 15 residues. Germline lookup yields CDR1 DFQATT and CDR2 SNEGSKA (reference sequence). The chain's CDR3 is CSANWEGRGTDTQYF.